The 16 T cell receptor beta chains listed next were all sequenced from one sample in a study of cytotoxic CD8 clonotypes in ibrutinib-treated CLL. Clones were read by immunoSEQ multiplex PCR, and TCRdb kept only the in-frame ones, dropping some. The sample lists 160,000 or so clones, approximately 84% occurring once. This sample comprised PBMCs, obtained after 24 months of ibrutinib treatment. The receptors come from a human donor with chronic lymphocytic leukemia.

The genes are TRBV28 and TRBJ1-5; TRBD1 agrees at 7 bases. Looked up from germline, CDR1 is MDHEN and CDR2 is SYDVKM. CDR3 length: 16 amino acids. J was trimmed by 2 bases and V by 4 bases; bases with no gene match: 8. CDR3 residues: CASSYYRGRGNQPQHF. As DNA, the CDR3 is TGTGCCAGCAGTTATTACAGGGGACGGGGCAATCAGCCCCAGCATTTT.

The CDR3 loop reads CASSYSGRVSNQPQHF. CDR3 DNA sequence: TGTGCCAGCAGTTACTCCGGCAGGGTCAGCAATCAGCCCCAGCATTTT. The V and J genes are TRBV6-6 and TRBJ1-5, with D perhaps TRBD1 (5 bases). The CDR3 has 16 residues. The germline CDR1 and CDR2 sequences are MNHNY and SVGAGI (reference sequence). V lost 0 bases and J 1 base, leaving 10 bases between the germline ends.

The rearrangement joins TRBV7-2 to TRBJ1-1, with 7 bases that match TRBD1. Trimming took 5 bases from V and 5 from J; bases not matched to a gene: 11. This CDR3 is built from 15 residues. The germline V gene encodes CDR1 SGHTA and CDR2 FQGNSA. The CDR3 reads CASSPNTGARTEAFF. CDR3 DNA sequence: TGTGCCAGCAGCCCAAATACAGGGGCTCGGACTGAAGCTTTCTTT.

The genes are TRBV9 and TRBJ2-7; 15 positions match TRBD2. This CDR3 contains 13 residues. V lost 4 bases, J lost 11 bases, and 4 bases stayed unmatched. In germline, CDR1 is SGDLS, CDR2 YYNGEE. As DNA, the CDR3 is TGTGCCAGCAGCCGTGGGACTAGCGGGGGGAAGTACTTC. This sequence encodes CASSRGTSGGKYF.

This chain connects TRBV11-2 to TRBJ1-2; D gene unclear. CDR3 size: 15 residues. The V end lost 1 base, the J end lost 4 bases, and 13 bases lay between the germline ends. Germline V CDR1 and CDR2: SGHAT, FQNNGV. CDR3 DNA: TGTGCCAGCAGCTTAGGCCCCCAGGATGCCTATGGCTACACCTTC. This encodes CASSLGPQDAYGYTF.

The rearrangement uses TRBV5-1 and TRBJ2-7, with 9 bases aligning to TRBD1. Trimming at V came to 2 bases and at J to 4 bases, leaving 4 bases not matched to a gene. CDR1 is SGHRS and CDR2 is YFSETQ in the germline V gene. This CDR3 has 14 residues. CDR3 nucleotides: TGCGCCAGCAGCTTCGGACAGGGGAGATACGAGCAGTACTTC. It is translated as CASSFGQGRYEQYF.

This clone was found once. Its ends do not fully match the called genes, so a read error is possible. The chain couples TRBV7-9 to TRBJ1-2; no reliable D call. Germline CDR1 SEHNR, CDR2 FQNEAQ (reference sequence). This CDR3 region has 10 residues. CDR3 nucleotide sequence: TGTGCCAGCAGCTTTGCCAGTCCTGCCTTC. Translated, it gives CASSFASPAF.

The chain has TRBV19 and TRBJ1-4; 8 nucleotides align to TRBD1. CDR3 length: 15 residues. Germline V lookup: CDR1 LNHDA, CDR2 SQIVND (reference sequence). V lost 1 base, J lost 10 bases, and 8 bases stayed unmatched. CDR3 sequence: CASSIAGGTGRKLFF. CDR3 DNA: TGTGCCAGTAGTATAGCAGGAGGGACAGGACGAAAACTGTTTTTT.

This chain links TRBV16 with TRBJ1-5; D ambiguous. Per the germline V gene, CDR1 is KGHSY and CDR2 is FQNENV. The CDR3 covers 15 residues. Trimming removed 1 base at V and 4 bases at J, with 11 bases between. Here the CDR3 DNA reads TGTGCCAGCAGCCAATTTAACAGTCAGAATCAGCCCCAGCATTTT. It specifies CASSQFNSQNQPQHF.

The J gene is TRBJ1-1, the V gene TRBV4-3; the match to TRBD1 covers 8 bases. The CDR3 spans 13 residues. J gave up 8 bases and V 3 bases, and 5 bases lay outside the gene matches. Germline V lookup: CDR1 LGHNA, CDR2 YSLEER. The CDR3 region is CASSQWTGYEAFF. For the CDR3, the DNA is TGCGCCAGCAGCCAGTGGACAGGGTACGAAGCTTTCTTT.

There are a few counts of this clone. The chain is built from TRBV25-1 and TRBJ2-2; weak D call: TRBD2 (6 bases). V was shortened by 6 bases and J by 5 bases, with 25 bases between the two germline ends. The CDR3 is 18 amino acids. Germline V gene lookup returns CDR1 MGHDK and CDR2 SYGVNS. CDR3 DNA sequence: TGTGCCAGCAGCACAACGCTCGGAGGGGCAATAATAACCGGGGAGCTGTTTTTT. This codes for CASSTTLGGAIITGELFF. The full variable domain, completed using reference TRBV25-1 and TRBJ2-2, is EADIYQTPRYLVIGTGKKITLECSQTMGHDKMYWYQQDPGMELHLIHYSYGVNSTEKGDLSSESTVSRIRTEHFPLTLESARPSHTSQYLCASSTTLGGAIITGELFFGEGSRLTVL.

The genes are TRBV13 and TRBJ2-5, with D perhaps TRBD1 or TRBD2 (6 bases each). The end of the DNA aligns better with TRBJ2-7, so the J call may be wrong. Per germline, CDR1 PRHDT and CDR2 FYEKMQ (reference sequence). The CDR3 is 17 residues long. The CDR3 DNA is TGTGCCAGCAGCTTAGCCGAGGGGGGCCCCCTACGCGCCGAGCAGTACTTC. It codes for CASSLAEGGPLRAEQYF.

The chain couples TRBV6-6 to TRBJ2-7, with TRBD1 matching over 8 bases. Germline CDR1 MNHNY, CDR2 SVGAGI (reference sequence). The CDR3 totals 15 residues. V trimming: 5 bases; J trimming: 2 bases; junction bases outside the gene matches: 8. CDR3 loop: CASSGDRTVTYEQYF. CDR3 in DNA: TGTGCCAGCAGTGGGGACAGGACTGTAACCTACGAGCAGTACTTC.

The sample holds a few counts of this clone. The rearrangement joins TRBV2 to TRBJ1-2; tentative D call: TRBD1 (5 bases). There are 11 residues in the CDR3. Germline values: CDR1 SNHLY, CDR2 FYNNEI. Trimming removed 6 bases from V and 8 bases from J, with 10 bases in between. The CDR3: CASRDIWGYTF. CDR3 coding DNA: TGTGCCAGCAGGGACATTTGGGGCTACACCTTC.

This chain joins TRBV5-5 and TRBJ1-3; TRBD1 is a possible D gene (5 bases). Trimming removed 2 bases at V and 2 bases at J, with 8 bases between. The CDR3 covers 14 residues. In germline, CDR1 is SGHKS, CDR2 YYEKEE (reference sequence). The CDR3 reads CASSFPGTGNTIYF. The CDR3 DNA is TGTGCCAGCAGCTTCCCAGGGACTGGAAACACCATATATTTT.

This sequence joins TRBV7-2 and TRBJ2-6; no clear D gene. CDR1 and CDR2 from the germline V gene are SGHTA and FQGNSA. With 2 bases removed from V and 2 bases from J, the gap between germline ends came to 7 bases. The CDR3 is made up of 15 amino acids. CDR3 sequence (DNA): TGTGCCAGCAGCTTATTAGGGACTGGGGCCAACGTCCTGACTTTC. It translates to CASSLLGTGANVLTF.